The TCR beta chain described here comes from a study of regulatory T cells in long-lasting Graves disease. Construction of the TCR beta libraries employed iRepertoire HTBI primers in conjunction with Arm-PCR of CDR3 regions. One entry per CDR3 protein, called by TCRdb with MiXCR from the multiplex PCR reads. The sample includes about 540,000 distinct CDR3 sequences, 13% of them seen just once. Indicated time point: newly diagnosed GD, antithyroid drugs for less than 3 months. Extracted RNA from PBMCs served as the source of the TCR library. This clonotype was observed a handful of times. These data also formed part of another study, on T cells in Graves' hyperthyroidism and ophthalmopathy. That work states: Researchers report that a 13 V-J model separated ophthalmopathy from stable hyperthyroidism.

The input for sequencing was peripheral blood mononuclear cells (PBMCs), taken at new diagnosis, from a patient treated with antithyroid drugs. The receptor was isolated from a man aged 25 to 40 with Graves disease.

This CDR3 is CASSMAGLAGYEQYF. CDR3 nucleotides: TGTGCCAGTAGTATGGCGGGACTAGCGGGCTACGAGCAGTACTTC. The J gene is TRBJ2-7, the V gene TRBV19, with 12 nucleotides matching TRBD2. V gave up 3 bases and J gave up 3 bases; unmatched junction bases: 3. Germline assignment: CDR1 LNHDA and CDR2 SQIVND (reference sequence). CDR3 length: 15 amino acids.